This note documents a single TCR beta chain sequence. How the authors handled the data: Cell counts per sample came from amplifying reference gene primers. Generated by immunoSEQ multiplex PCR, the TCRdb table keeps only in-frame clones and is missing some. That table supplies the V and J calls and clone size; D and trimming were determined from the DNA. The top ten hold 2% to 3% of the sample, which has about 230,000 clones, roughly 83% seen once. The trim removed 7 bases at V and 7 bases at J, leaving 3 bases unmatched. CDR3 length: 12 amino acids. Germline CDR1 and CDR2: MDHEN and SYDVKM. The data were taken from a study of blood T cell repertoires in COVID-19. Overall study: Samples taken during acute and convalescent COVID-19 were collected in the United States, Italy and Spain. Sources were T cells, B-cell-depleted T cells, or PBMCs; the material itself was cDNA or gDNA.

Sequenced material: peripheral blood. The sequence came from a woman in her 70s with active or convalescent COVID-19. The rearrangement uses TRBV28 and TRBJ1-4; 7 bases are shared with TRBD1. The CDR3 DNA reads TGTGCCAGCAATCGACAGGGTGAAAAACTGTTTTTT. This encodes CASNRQGEKLFF.